Each of the 13 T cell receptor beta chains below was sequenced from the same sample in a study of CD8 T cells in Susac syndrome. It was with random hexamers that roughly 0.45 to 1 ug RNA was reverse transcribed. TCRdb used MiXCR to reprocess the immunoSEQ multiplex PCR reads, holding one entry per CDR3 protein. The sample lists 130,000 or so distinct CDR3 sequences, 85% to 95% occurring once. The material sequenced was CD8+ T cells from PBMCs. Receptors were obtained from a human donor with Susac syndrome.

This chain joins TRBV19 and TRBJ1-5, with TRBD1 matching over 10 bases. The germline V gene encodes CDR1 LNHDA and CDR2 SQIVND (reference sequence). CDR3 length: 14 amino acids. The V and J ends lost 8 bases and 4 bases, in that order; junction bases with no gene match: 5. CDR3 sequence: CASAWTGGNQPQHF. The CDR3 region has the DNA TGTGCCAGTGCCTGGACAGGGGGGAATCAGCCCCAGCATTTT.

V usage is TRBV6-5 and J usage is TRBJ1-5; 7 nucleotides agree with TRBD1. The CDR3 is 14 residues long. Germline CDR1 is MNHEY and CDR2 is SVGAGI. Germline trimming cut 6 bases from V and 2 bases from J; bases unmatched to any gene: 4. The CDR3 reads CASSPGQRNQPQHF. The DNA for the CDR3 is TGTGCCAGCAGCCCGGGACAGCGCAATCAGCCCCAGCATTTT.

J is TRBJ2-1 and V is TRBV2; D is undetermined. This CDR3 contains 12 residues. Germline-derived CDR1 and CDR2 are SNHLY and FYNNEI. The V gene lost 1 base and the J gene lost 8 bases, with 6 bases spanning the gap. The CDR3, as DNA: TGTGCCAGCAGTGAAGAAGTAGATGAGCAGTTCTTC. Its translation: CASSEEVDEQFF.

Here the CDR3 reads CASSPPGAFYGYTF. The CDR3 DNA sequence: TGTGCCAGCAGCCCCCCGGGGGCTTTCTATGGCTACACCTTC. This chain uses TRBV5-4 with TRBJ1-2, with D possibly being TRBD1 (6 bases). The CDR3 is 14 amino acids. Germline CDR1 and CDR2: SGHNT and YYREEE (reference sequence). The V and J ends lost 4 bases and 4 bases respectively, with 14 bases between them.

V and J are TRBV19 and TRBJ2-2, with D uncertain. In germline, CDR1 is LNHDA, CDR2 SQIVND (reference sequence). This CDR3 is 12 amino acids long. V dropped 4 bases and J dropped 7 bases, with 7 bases sitting between them. The CDR3 DNA follows: TGTGCCAGTAGTACCCCGGGCGGGGAGCTGTTTTTT. Translating it yields CASSTPGGELFF. Variable domain in full (rest from reference TRBV19 and TRBJ2-2): DGGITQSPKYLFRKEGQNVTLSCEQNLNHDAMYWYRQDPGQGLRLIYYSQIVNDFQKGDIAEGYSVSREKKESFPLTVTSAQKNPTAFYLCASSTPGGELFFGEGSRLTVL.

This sequence joins TRBV20-1 and TRBJ2-7; D is ambiguous. V shed 1 base and J shed 3 bases, with 13 bases lying between them. The CDR3 covers 14 residues. Germline V gene lookup returns CDR1 DFQATT and CDR2 SNEGSKA (reference sequence). The CDR3 DNA sequence: TGCAGTGCTAGAGGGTCGGACCGGTACTACGAGCAGTACTTC. Translated: CSARGSDRYYEQYF.

V and J are TRBV29-1 and TRBJ1-2; TRBD1 matches 7 bases. The trim removed 4 bases at V and 3 bases at J, leaving 8 bases unmatched. In germline, CDR1 is SQVTM, CDR2 ANQGSEA. The CDR3 loop spans 14 amino acids. The CDR3 DNA reads as TGCAGCGTTGGCCCTTCTGGGACAGACTATGGCTACACCTTC. The encoded protein is CSVGPSGTDYGYTF.

The chain uses TRBV15 and TRBJ2-3; no definite D call. Germline V lookup: CDR1 LNHNV, CDR2 YYDKDF (reference sequence). V lost 7 bases and J 1 base, leaving 12 bases between the germline ends. CDR3 length: 14 residues. The CDR3 bases are TGTGCCACCACGGAGCGTTTAGGCACAGATACGCAGTATTTT. Translation: CATTERLGTDTQYF.

This clonotype was picked up a small number of times. The chain recombines TRBV6-1 with TRBJ2-2; TRBD2 agrees at 8 bases. CDR1 and CDR2 (germline): MNHNS, SASEGT. Trimming took 5 bases from V and 2 from J; bases not matched to a gene: 4. The length of the CDR3 is 15 residues. The CDR3 sequence: CASSPSGGNTGELFF. CDR3 DNA: TGTGCCAGCAGTCCCAGCGGGGGAAACACCGGGGAGCTGTTTTTT.

The V call is TRBV4-1, the J call TRBJ2-1; 7 bases are shared with TRBD1. Germline CDR1 reads MGHRA; CDR2 reads YSYEKL. This CDR3 spans 16 amino acids. V trimming: 4 bases; J trimming: 0 bases; junction bases outside the gene matches: 6. The CDR3 DNA reads as TGCGCCAGCAGCCCACTGGGACAGATCTCCTACAATGAGCAGTTCTTC. Its protein product is CASSPLGQISYNEQFF.

The CDR3 region is CASSDGQGTDTQYF. The DNA for the CDR3 is TGTGCCAGCAGTGACGGGCAGGGGACAGATACGCAGTATTTT. The chain employs TRBV25-1 and TRBJ2-3; possibly TRBD1 for D (6 bases). Deletions cut 3 bases from V and 3 bases from J, with 10 bases between. The CDR3 contains 14 residues. CDR1 MGHDK and CDR2 SYGVNS come from the germline V gene. Full variable domain (rest looked up from reference TRBV25-1 and TRBJ2-3): EADIYQTPRYLVIGTGKKITLECSQTMGHDKMYWYQQDPGMELHLIHYSYGVNSTEKGDLSSESTVSRIRTEHFPLTLESARPSHTSQYLCASSDGQGTDTQYFGPGTRLTVL.

CDR3: CASSDSADTQYF. DNA of the CDR3: TGTGCCAGCAGTGATAGCGCAGATACGCAGTATTTT. The chain carries TRBV25-1 and TRBJ2-3; a possible D gene is TRBD2 (5 bases). CDR1 and CDR2 from the germline V gene are MGHDK and SYGVNS. Trimming pared 3 bases from V and 4 bases from J, leaving 5 bases between. CDR3 length equals 12 residues.

In its sample, this clonotype was seen once. The V gene is TRBV6-5, the J gene TRBJ1-1, with D perhaps matching TRBD1 (6 bases). V lost 2 bases to trimming and J lost 4 bases, with 14 bases between them. The CDR3 consists of 15 residues. Germline lookup yields CDR1 MNHEY and CDR2 SVGAGI. The CDR3 region has the DNA TGTGCCAGCAGTTACCACAGGGAGGAGAGCACTGAAGCTTTCTTT. Protein: CASSYHREESTEAFF.